Reported below is one T cell receptor beta chain. Its matching antigen is unknown. This specimen comes from a study of Ad26.COV2.S vaccination and SARS-CoV-2 variants. Germline loops: CDR1 SNHLY, CDR2 FYNNEI. V was trimmed by 6 bases and J by 6 bases, leaving 18 bases between them. The CDR3 spans 15 residues. TCRdb's table, derived via immunoSEQ multiplex PCR, lists solely in-frame clones and lacks some. The sample has 300,000 to 450,000 clones; 90% to 95% are singletons. The study's findings and limits: Participants given vaccine showed non-spike TCR breadth similar to that of placebo recipients. Reports say spike-specific CD8+ and CD4+ T cell responses covered substantial breadth after vaccination. Compared with placebo recipients, vaccine recipients had higher spike-specific TCR breadth. Total T cell responses were possibly underestimated by TCR breadth and depth analyses.

The sequences come from peripheral blood, collected after recovery from COVID-19. The clonotype comes from a human donor who had recovered from COVID-19. This chain links TRBV2 with TRBJ2-1; perhaps TRBD1 as D (6 bases). CDR3 protein: CASRGAGRIGNEQFF. The CDR3 nucleotides are TGTGCCAGCAGGGGGGCCGGACGGATAGGCAATGAGCAGTTCTTC.